Below, 13 T cell receptor beta chains from the same sample are listed, as sequenced in a study of T cells after yellow fever vaccination. TCRdb fed the 5' RACE reads into MiXCR, producing one record per CDR3 protein. The sample lists about 250,000 distinct CDR3 sequences; approximately 3.8% were seen once. The sample in question was PBMCs, obtained 15 days after the yellow fever booster vaccination. The origin of the receptors is a man aged 18 to 30 who received the YFV17D yellow fever vaccine.

This clonotype was detected many times. V gene TRBV7-2 combines with J gene TRBJ2-7; no clear D. The CDR3 is made up of 15 amino acids. Per germline, CDR1 SGHTA and CDR2 FQGNSA. Trimming took 3 bases from V and 0 from J, leaving 12 bases between them. The CDR3 is CASSLVGPGSYEQYF. CDR3 in DNA: TGTGCCAGCAGCTTGGTCGGTCCTGGCTCCTACGAGCAGTACTTC.

The chain employs TRBV10-1 and TRBJ1-3; no definite D call. This CDR3 has 14 amino acids. In germline, CDR1 is WNHNN, CDR2 SYGVQD (reference sequence). The V end lost 0 bases, the J end lost 4 bases, and 7 bases lay between the germline ends. The CDR3 spells CASSESALGNTIYF. In DNA, the CDR3 is TGCGCCAGCAGTGAGTCGGCCCTAGGAAACACCATATATTTT.

This clonotype appeared many times. The gene calls are TRBV7-9 and TRBJ1-2, with a possible D match to TRBD1 (5 bases). Per the germline V gene, CDR1 is SEHNR and CDR2 is FQNEAQ (reference sequence). Trimming took off 5 bases at V and 2 bases at J, with 15 bases between the two ends. CDR3 size: 15 residues. The chain's CDR3 is CASSARDGSNYGYTF. CDR3 in DNA: TGTGCCAGCAGCGCCCGGGACGGCTCAAACTATGGCTACACCTTC.

This clonotype was seen many times. The chain combines TRBV5-1 with TRBJ2-3; a weak D match, TRBD2 (6 bases). V lost 0 bases and J 4 bases, leaving 15 bases between the germline ends. The germline gives CDR1 SGHRS, CDR2 YFSETQ. The CDR3 extends over 16 amino acids. CDR3 bases: TGCGCCAGCAGCTTGGCGGGACTCCTAGGGGCAGATACGCAGTATTTT. This encodes CASSLAGLLGADTQYF.

This clonotype occurred many times. The rearrangement links TRBV18 to TRBJ2-5, with no clear D. Germline lookup yields CDR1 KGHSH and CDR2 LQKENI. CDR3 length: 12 residues. The V end lost 5 bases, the J end lost 5 bases, and 9 bases lay between the germline ends. The CDR3 protein is CASSRVDETQYF. The CDR3 DNA sequence: TGTGCCAGCTCAAGGGTGGACGAGACCCAGTACTTC. Together with reference TRBV18 and TRBJ2-5, the CDR3 gives the full variable domain: NAGVMQNPRHLVRRRGQEARLRCSPMKGHSHVYWYRQLPEEGLKFMVYLQKENIIDESGMPKERFSAEFPKEGPSILRIQQVVRGDSAAYFCASSRVDETQYFGPGTRLLVL.

This clonotype was recorded many times. In nucleotides, the CDR3 is TGTGCCACCAACACGGGCCGTACAGGGTACAATCAGCCCCAGCATTTT. It encodes CATNTGRTGYNQPQHF. The chain combines TRBV6-6 with TRBJ1-5, with D tentatively TRBD1 (6 bases). The germline CDR1 and CDR2 sequences are MNHNY and SVGAGI (reference sequence). Trimming took off 10 bases at V and 3 bases at J, with 22 bases between the two ends. The CDR3 covers 16 residues.

This clonotype was detected many times. The rearrangement uses TRBV27 and TRBJ2-1; possibly TRBD1 for D (6 bases). Germline V lookup: CDR1 MNHEY, CDR2 SMNVEV (reference sequence). The CDR3 is 13 residues long. V lost 5 bases, J lost 10 bases, and 15 bases lay in between. CDR3 amino acids: CASSQGPGAEQFF. The CDR3 DNA reads TGTGCCAGCAGTCAGGGGCCGGGTGCGGAGCAGTTCTTC.

This clonotype was counted many times. The V call is TRBV4-3, the J call TRBJ1-5; D not certain. Trimming left V 0 bases short and J 10 bases short, with 10 bases between. Germline CDR1 and CDR2: LGHNA and YSLEER. This CDR3 is built from 13 residues. The CDR3 nucleotides read TGCGCCAGCAGCCAAGATACCCGGGAACCCCAGCATTTT. As protein: CASSQDTREPQHF.

This clonotype was seen ten or more times. The rearrangement links TRBV20-1 to TRBJ1-6; maybe TRBD1 (5 bases). CDR1 and CDR2 from the germline V gene are DFQATT and SNEGSKA (reference sequence). This CDR3 is 16 amino acids long. Trimming cost V 2 bases and J 2 bases, with 13 bases left between them. CDR3 in amino acids: CSARNGPGPYNSPLHF. The CDR3 DNA reads as TGCAGTGCTAGAAATGGACCGGGACCCTATAATTCACCCCTCCACTTT.

Ten or more counts support this clonotype. The rearrangement joins TRBV6-2 or TRBV6-3 to TRBJ2-5; D is uncertain. In germline, CDR1 is MNHEY, CDR2 SVGEGT. The CDR3 is made up of 11 amino acids. V gave up 5 bases and J gave up 7 bases, with 8 bases separating them. This CDR3 is CASSNPPTQYF. The DNA for the CDR3 is TGTGCCAGCAGTAACCCACCGACCCAGTACTTC.

Ten or more counts support this clonotype. The chain has TRBV12-3 or TRBV12-4 and TRBJ1-3; D gene unclear. The CDR3 has 13 amino acids. V gave up 5 bases and J gave up 1 base, with 6 bases separating them. The CDR3: CASSHSSGNTIYF. The DNA of the CDR3 is TGTGCCAGCAGTCACTCATCTGGAAACACCATATATTTT.

This clonotype was found many times. J is TRBJ2-1 and V is TRBV5-1; D perhaps matches TRBD1 (5 bases). The CDR3 extends over 14 amino acids. Trimming pared 1 base from V and 7 bases from J, leaving 12 bases between. Looked up from germline, CDR1 is SGHRS and CDR2 is YFSETQ. The CDR3 region has the DNA TGCGCCAGCAGCTTGCTGGGTCACAGGAATGAGCAGTTCTTC. Translating gives CASSLLGHRNEQFF. The full variable domain, completed using reference TRBV5-1 and TRBJ2-1, is KAGVTQTPRYLIKTRGQQVTLSCSPISGHRSVSWYQQTPGQGLQFLFEYFSETQRNKGNFPGRFSGRQFSNSRSEMNVSTLELGDSALYLCASSLLGHRNEQFFGPGTRLTVL.

This clonotype has a count of ten or more. The CDR3, as DNA: TGCGCCAGCAGCTTGGGAGGGGGGGGCCTCTACAATGAGCAGTTCTTC. It specifies CASSLGGGGLYNEQFF. The chain uses TRBV5-1 and TRBJ2-1; D possibly corresponds to TRBD2 (7 bases). Germline loops: CDR1 SGHRS, CDR2 YFSETQ. The CDR3 length is 16 residues. V shed 0 bases and J shed 3 bases, with 13 bases lying between them.